A single sample gave rise to the 11 T cell receptor beta chains below, sequenced in a study of neurological immune-mediated disorders. TCRdb re-called the 5' RACE reads with MiXCR, one entry per CDR3 protein. The sample shows about 90,000 distinct CDR3 sequences, roughly 13% of them seen only once. Noted time point: longitudinal time-point 2. Sequenced sample: PBMCs. Receptors were obtained from a female donor with HTLV-1-associated myelopathy (HAM/TSP).

This clonotype was seen at least ten times. The chain recombines TRBV28 with TRBJ1-1; D unresolved. With 3 bases removed from V and 0 bases from J, the gap between germline ends came to 11 bases. The CDR3 is made up of 15 amino acids. The V gene's germline CDR1 is MDHEN and CDR2 SYDVKM. The DNA of the CDR3 is TGTGCCAGCAGTTTGGGCAGGATGATGAACACTGAAGCTTTCTTT. It translates to CASSLGRMMNTEAFF.

This clonotype has only a few counts. The genes are TRBV5-1 and TRBJ2-3; 7 bases align to TRBD1. J gave up 0 bases and V 4 bases, and 8 bases lay outside the gene matches. CDR1 and CDR2 (germline): SGHRS, YFSETQ. This CDR3 contains 16 residues. CDR3 nucleotides: TGCGCCAGCAGCGACGGGACAGATTTTAGCACAGATACGCAGTATTTT. Encoded protein: CASSDGTDFSTDTQYF.

The table lists this clonotype with many counts. The V and J genes are TRBV9 and TRBJ2-3, with 14 bases aligning to TRBD2. Trimming removed 3 bases from V and 5 bases from J; junction bases left unmatched: 8. CDR3 length: 17 amino acids. The V gene's germline CDR1 is SGDLS and CDR2 YYNGEE. The CDR3 sequence: CASSAQVGLAGVDTQYF. The CDR3 DNA is TGTGCCAGCAGCGCACAGGTGGGACTAGCGGGGGTAGATACGCAGTATTTT. Full variable domain (outside the CDR3, taken from reference TRBV9 and TRBJ2-3): DSGVTQTPKHLITATGQRVTLRCSPRSGDLSVYWYQQSLDQGLQFLIQYYNGEERAKGNILERFSAQQFPDLHSELNLSSLELGDSALYFCASSAQVGLAGVDTQYFGPGTRLTVL.

This clonotype has a handful of counts. Just one base apart from a much larger clone, this may be a read error. This chain joins TRBV9 and TRBJ2-3, with D unclear. The V and J ends lost 8 bases and 2 bases respectively, with 12 bases between them. Germline CDR1 SGDLS, CDR2 YYNGEE. CDR3 size: 13 residues. The CDR3, as DNA: TGTGCCAGTGACGCAGGATCCACAGATACGCAGTATTTT. Translation: CASDAGSTDTQYF.

In the case of this clonotype: With a much larger clone just one base away, this may be a read error. The chain uses TRBV27 and TRBJ2-7; tentatively, D is TRBD2 (6 bases). The V gene's germline CDR1 is MNHEY and CDR2 SMNVEV (reference sequence). This CDR3 contains 16 residues. CDR3 coding DNA: TGTGTCAGCAGTCTAGCTGGCGGGACCCACACCTACGAGCAGTACTTC. It translates to CVSSLAGGTHTYEQYF.

The chain combines TRBV7-2 with TRBJ1-1; TRBD1 agrees at 8 bases. Germline V gene sequence: CDR1 SGHTA, CDR2 FQGNSA. Trimming at V came to 7 bases and at J to 2 bases, leaving 6 bases not matched to a gene. This CDR3 region has 14 residues. CDR3 DNA sequence: TGTGCCAGCACCAAGGACAGGGCAAACACTGAAGCTTTCTTT. Translation: CASTKDRANTEAFF.

This clonotype was found many times. The V call is TRBV28, the J call TRBJ2-7; the D gene is possibly TRBD1 (6 bases). CDR3 length: 13 amino acids. V gave up 6 bases and J gave up 5 bases, with 14 bases separating them. The V gene's germline CDR1 is MDHEN and CDR2 SYDVKM. CDR3 loop: CASRTRGRHEQYF. CDR3 coding DNA: TGTGCCAGCAGAACCAGGGGACGCCACGAGCAGTACTTC.

This clonotype was counted many times. A junction end diverges from the germline sequence, so it may reflect a read error. The V gene is TRBV11-2, the J gene TRBJ2-1, with TRBD2 matching 12 bases. The CDR3 spans 14 residues. Germline V lookup: CDR1 SGHAT, CDR2 FQNNGV. CDR3 bases: TGTGCCAGCAGCAACGGGATACTAGCGGGGGGTCCTGCTTTC. Its protein is CASSNGILAGGPAF.

This clonotype occurred many times. The chain links TRBV5-1 to TRBJ2-3; 9 nucleotides align to TRBD1. This CDR3 comprises 16 residues. J was trimmed by 4 bases and V by 0 bases; bases with no gene match: 6. Looked up from germline, CDR1 is SGHRS and CDR2 is YFSETQ. CDR3 in DNA: TGCGCCAGCAGCTTGGAACCACAGGGGGCCGCAGATACGCAGTATTTT. As protein: CASSLEPQGAADTQYF. Looking up the rest from reference TRBV5-1 and TRBJ2-3 gives the full variable domain: KAGVTQTPRYLIKTRGQQVTLSCSPISGHRSVSWYQQTPGQGLQFLFEYFSETQRNKGNFPGRFSGRQFSNSRSEMNVSTLELGDSALYLCASSLEPQGAADTQYFGPGTRLTVL.

This clonotype showed up many times. The CDR3 region has the DNA TGTGCCAGCGCCCCGGGGGGCGCAGCCAAAAACATTCAGTACTTC. Its translation is CASAPGGAAKNIQYF. The chain carries TRBV12-3 or TRBV12-4 and TRBJ2-4; weak D call: TRBD2 (7 bases). Trimming removed 8 bases from V and 0 bases from J, with 14 bases in between. This CDR3 spans 15 amino acids.

Ten or more counts support this clonotype. This chain connects TRBV28 to TRBJ1-5; TRBD1 is a possible D gene (6 bases). V was clipped by 9 bases and J by 5 bases, with 17 bases between them. Germline-derived CDR1 and CDR2 are MDHEN and SYDVKM. This CDR3 region has 14 residues. CDR3 protein: CASLGGGAYQPQHF. In DNA, the CDR3 is TGTGCCAGTCTCGGGGGGGGGGCATATCAGCCCCAGCATTTT.